This passage covers 15 T cell receptor beta chains from one sample sequenced in a study of blood T cell repertoires in COVID-19. Clones were sequenced by immunoSEQ multiplex PCR, and TCRdb holds only the in-frame ones, with some missing. The sample includes approximately 200,000 clones, approximately 87% seen only once; the top ten take 5.5% to 8%. Specimen: peripheral blood. These receptors all come from a man aged 55 to 70 who had recovered from COVID-19.

The chain employs TRBV11-2 and TRBJ2-1, with D maybe TRBD2 (5 bases). The germline V gene has CDR1 SGHAT and CDR2 FQNNGV. V lost 5 bases and J 6 bases, leaving 26 bases between the germline ends. The CDR3 length is 18 residues. Here the CDR3 reads CASSLPREGTGPANEQFF. The CDR3 region has the DNA TGTGCCAGCAGCCTACCCCGAGAGGGAACGGGCCCCGCCAATGAGCAGTTCTTC.

The chain carries TRBV6-2 or TRBV6-3 and TRBJ2-2; 15 positions match TRBD2. With 0 bases clipped from V and 5 bases from J, the junction kept 10 bases outside the gene matches. The CDR3 extends over 20 amino acids. CDR1 is MNHEY and CDR2 is SVGEGT in the germline V gene. The CDR3: CASSYSTRTSGGAMTGELFF. CDR3 coding DNA: TGTGCCAGCAGTTACTCGACGCGGACTAGCGGGGGGGCCATGACCGGGGAGCTGTTTTTT.

This sequence joins TRBV5-1 and TRBJ2-3; D remains unclear. Germline CDR1 SGHRS, CDR2 YFSETQ. The CDR3 has 15 residues. V was pared by 4 bases and J by 8 bases, with 20 bases between. CDR3 sequence: CASSPLAVTPGTQYF. CDR3 DNA sequence: TGCGCCAGCAGCCCACTGGCGGTTACCCCCGGTACGCAGTATTTT.

This clone showed up just once. The chain couples TRBV5-1 to TRBJ1-6; D remains unclear. Trimming shortened V by 7 bases and J by 7 bases, and 12 bases separated the two germline ends. The germline CDR1 and CDR2 sequences are SGHRS and YFSETQ. This CDR3 comprises 13 residues. This CDR3 is CASHEGPNSPLHF. The CDR3 coding sequence is TGCGCCAGCCATGAGGGCCCCAATTCACCCCTCCACTTT.

The chain has TRBV7-2 and TRBJ2-3; 14 bases align to TRBD2. The germline V gene encodes CDR1 SGHTA and CDR2 FQGNSA. V dropped 3 bases and J dropped 3; count of bases not matched to a gene: 2. CDR3 length: 16 amino acids. The CDR3 here is CASSFGTSGGTDTQYF. CDR3 bases: TGTGCCAGCAGCTTCGGGACTAGCGGGGGTACAGATACGCAGTATTTT.

This clone showed up just a few times. The chain links TRBV3-1 (or the pseudogene TRBV3-2) to TRBJ2-5; 8 nucleotides line up with TRBD1. The CDR3 runs 14 residues. CDR1 and CDR2 (germline): LGHDT, YNNKEL (reference sequence). V shed 1 base, J shed 5 bases, and the junction held 3 bases outside the gene matches. CDR3 in amino acids: CASSQARGRETQYF. The CDR3 nucleotides read TGTGCCAGCAGCCAAGCCAGGGGGCGGGAGACCCAGTACTTC.

The CDR3: CASSLNQWQGGSEAFF. DNA of the CDR3: TGTGCCAGCAGCTTAAACCAGTGGCAGGGGGGAAGTGAAGCTTTCTTT. The rearrangement joins TRBV7-3 to TRBJ1-1; 7 bases match TRBD1. V lost 1 base to trimming and J lost 7 bases; unmatched junction nucleotides: 12. CDR1 is SGHTA, CDR2 FQGTGA, per germline. The CDR3 length is 16 residues.

V and J are TRBV7-3 and TRBJ2-3; 10 bases are shared with TRBD2. The V gene end was trimmed by 4 bases and the J gene end by 3 bases; junction bases not matched to a gene: 4. CDR1 is SGHTA and CDR2 is FQGTGA in the germline V gene. The CDR3 spans 15 residues. CDR3 DNA: TGTGCCAGCAGCTCATGGACTAGCGGAACAGATACGCAGTATTTT. Its translation: CASSSWTSGTDTQYF. Full variable domain (missing parts from reference TRBV7-3 and TRBJ2-3): GAGVSQTPSNKVTEKGKYVELRCDPISGHTALYWYRQSLGQGPEFLIYFQGTGAADDSGLPNDRFFAVRPEGSVSTLKIQRTERGDSAVYLCASSSWTSGTDTQYFGPGTRLTVL.

Details on this clone: Germline and junction disagree at one end, which may indicate a read error. The rearrangement uses TRBV5-1 and TRBJ2-5, with TRBD2 matching over 14 bases. This CDR3 comprises 16 residues. CDR1 is SGHRS, CDR2 YFSETQ, per germline. CDR3 sequence (DNA): TGCGCCAGCAGCTTGGACCCCGGGACTAGCGGGAGAAGTCCGGACTTC. This translates into CASSLDPGTSGRSPDF.

The chain links TRBV2 to TRBJ2-7; 7 bases fit TRBD1. V trimming: 10 bases; J trimming: 0 bases; junction bases outside the gene matches: 9. CDR3 length equals 14 residues. The germline CDR1 and CDR2 sequences are SNHLY and FYNNEI. The CDR3 protein is CAINVGTVSYEQYF. The CDR3, as DNA: TGTGCCATCAATGTTGGGACAGTCTCCTACGAGCAGTACTTC.

This clone has just a few counts. V and J are TRBV10-3 and TRBJ2-7; 7 bases line up with TRBD2. Germline V gene lookup returns CDR1 ENHRY and CDR2 SYGVKD. The CDR3 has 14 residues. With 10 bases clipped from V and 3 bases from J, the junction kept 12 bases outside the gene matches. The chain's CDR3 is CATSGTKKNYEQYF. The CDR3 DNA reads TGTGCCACCTCCGGGACTAAAAAAAACTACGAGCAGTACTTC.

V and J are TRBV14 and TRBJ1-2, with 7 bases that match TRBD1. V lost 1 base and J lost 5; bases outside the gene matches: 7. Germline V gene sequence: CDR1 SGHDN, CDR2 FVKESK. The CDR3 extends over 15 amino acids. CDR3 DNA sequence: TGTGCCAGCAGCCAAGGGGACAGCAGAAGGTATGGCTACACCTTC. Its protein product is CASSQGDSRRYGYTF.

This clone was counted only a few times. The V and J genes are TRBV19 and TRBJ2-3, with 14 bases matching TRBD2. The CDR3 spans 15 residues. CDR1 and CDR2 from the germline V gene are LNHDA and SQIVND (reference sequence). The trim removed 8 bases at V and 5 bases at J, leaving 6 bases unmatched. This CDR3 is CASRPGLAGVDTQYF. The CDR3 DNA sequence: TGTGCCAGTCGACCGGGACTAGCGGGAGTAGATACGCAGTATTTT.

The chain couples TRBV9 to TRBJ2-3; TRBD1 aligns across 12 bases. Germline assignment: CDR1 SGDLS and CDR2 YYNGEE. After removal of 4 bases from V and 2 bases from J, the junction contained 11 bases not matched to a gene. This CDR3 spans 18 amino acids. Here the CDR3 DNA reads TGTGCCAGCAGCCCTGAGGGGGGGACAGGGGGCGCCACAGATACGCAGTATTTT. Protein product: CASSPEGGTGGATDTQYF.

The rearrangement joins TRBV5-1 to TRBJ2-1; D unresolved. Germline lookup yields CDR1 SGHRS and CDR2 YFSETQ. V lost 4 bases, J lost 0 bases, and 11 bases lay in between. The CDR3 is 15 residues long. CDR3 sequence: CASSRGLASYNEQFF. For the CDR3, the DNA is TGCGCCAGCAGCCGTGGGCTGGCCTCCTACAATGAGCAGTTCTTC.